Described below is a single TCR beta chain sequence and its context. Its specificity is not known. This sample is drawn from a study of T cell responses to AZD1222 COVID-19 vaccine. Study information: Analysis merged second doses at about 4 or about 12 weeks. Study-level results: Repertoires were obtained only post-peak T cell response. It should be noted that donors were predominantly white British and more often female, and clonal diversity was possibly underestimated. Distributed over spike, vaccine-associated CD4 TCRs predominated at 160-218 and 743-854.

Libraries were prepared by immunoSEQ multiplex PCR; TCRdb keeps only in-frame clonotypes and omits some of them. This sample has approximately 100,000 clones; less than 90% occur once, and the top ten carry roughly 4%. Germline V CDR1 and CDR2: SGHNT, YENEEA. This CDR3 contains 13 residues. Trimming took 2 bases from V and 2 from J, leaving 7 bases between them. The input for sequencing was peripheral blood, taken on day 0 of AZD1222 vaccination. This TCR derives from an adult in good health. The chain combines TRBV11-3 with TRBJ2-7, with TRBD2 as a possible D gene (6 bases). CDR3 sequence: CASSLTGAYEQYF. The CDR3 DNA is TGTGCCAGCAGCTTAACGGGGGCCTACGAGCAGTACTTC.